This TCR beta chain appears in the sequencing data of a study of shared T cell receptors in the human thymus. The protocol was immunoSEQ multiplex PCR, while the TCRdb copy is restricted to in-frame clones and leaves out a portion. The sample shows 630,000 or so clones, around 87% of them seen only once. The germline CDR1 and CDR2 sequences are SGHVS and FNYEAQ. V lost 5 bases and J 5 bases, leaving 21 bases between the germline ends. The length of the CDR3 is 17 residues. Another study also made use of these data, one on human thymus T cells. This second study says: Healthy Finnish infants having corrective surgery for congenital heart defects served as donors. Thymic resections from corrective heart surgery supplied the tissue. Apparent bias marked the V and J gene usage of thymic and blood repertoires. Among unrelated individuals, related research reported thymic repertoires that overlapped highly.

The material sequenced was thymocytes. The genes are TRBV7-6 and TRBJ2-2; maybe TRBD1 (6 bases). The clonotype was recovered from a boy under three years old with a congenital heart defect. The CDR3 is CASSKGHIGRTTGELFF. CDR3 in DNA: TGTGCCAGCAGCAAGGGACACATAGGACGAACGACCGGGGAGCTGTTTTTT.